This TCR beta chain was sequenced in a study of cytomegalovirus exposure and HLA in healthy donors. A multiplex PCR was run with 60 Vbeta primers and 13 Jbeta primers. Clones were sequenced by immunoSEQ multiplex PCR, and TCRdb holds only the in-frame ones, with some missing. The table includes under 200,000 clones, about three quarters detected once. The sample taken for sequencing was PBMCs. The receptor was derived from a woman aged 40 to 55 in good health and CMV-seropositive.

CDR3: CASSYNRGGETQYF. CDR3 nucleotides: TGTGCCAGCAGCTATAACAGGGGTGGAGAGACCCAGTACTTC. The genes are TRBV7-2 and TRBJ2-5, with 7 bases aligning to TRBD1. Trimming cost V 4 bases and J 4 bases; bases outside gene matches: 6. The CDR3 loop spans 14 amino acids. Germline V lookup: CDR1 SGHTA, CDR2 FQGNSA.